The rows below give T cell receptor beta chains drawn from one sample of a study of identical twins. TCRdb processed the 5' RACE reads anew with MiXCR; each CDR3 protein has one entry. The sample yields approximately 280,000 distinct CDR3 sequences, around 8.8% seen once. These same data were also listed under a study on yellow fever vaccine responses in identical twins.

The sequenced sample was memory (CD45RO+) T cells sorted from blood. The receptors shown here come from a young woman in good health. Each CDR3 is given with its conserved first and last residue. The D gene is left open where the match is weak. Size is omitted from some rows. Given values are once, few, many or a class for expanded clones.

. TRBJ1-1 few TRBV7-8 CASSPAAGVNTEAFF TGTGCCAGCAGCCCGGCGGCAGGGGTGAACACTGAAGCTTTCTTT
TRBD1 TRBJ1-2 . TRBV7-9 CASSSYIGQGANGYTF TGTGCCAGCAGCTCATATATCGGACAGGGGGCGAATGGCTACACCTTC
TRBD2 TRBJ2-2 many TRBV20-1 CSARLAGDTGELFF TGCAGTGCTAGACTAGCGGGAGACACCGGGGAGCTGTTTTTT
TRBD2 TRBJ2-5 . TRBV5-5 CASSSTSGWVETQYF TGTGCCAGCAGCTCGACTAGCGGATGGGTGGAGACCCAGTACTTC
TRBD2 TRBJ2-3 many TRBV4-2 CASSQEGTSGADTQYF TGTGCCAGCAGCCAAGAGGGGACTAGCGGTGCAGATACGCAGTATTTT
. TRBJ2-3 many TRBV6-1 CASTPGGRDTQYF TGTGCCAGCACCCCCGGGGGGCGAGATACGCAGTATTTT
. TRBJ1-5 many TRBV10-3 CAISESNRDQPQHF TGTGCCATCAGTGAGTCGAATCGGGATCAGCCCCAGCATTTT
. TRBJ2-7 . TRBV28 CASSFLGSNYEQYF TGTGCCAGCAGTTTTTTAGGATCCAACTACGAGCAGTACTTC
TRBD2 TRBJ2-1 few TRBV28 CASSFPSGNIGGEQFF TGTGCCAGCAGTTTCCCAAGCGGGAACATAGGTGGTGAGCAGTTCTTC
TRBD1 TRBJ2-3 many TRBV24-1 CATSGSGITGGGDTQYF TGTGCCACCAGTGGGTCCGGAATAACAGGGGGCGGAGATACGCAGTATTTT
. TRBJ2-2 many TRBV4-1 CASSQLNTGELFF TGCGCCAGCAGCCAACTAAACACCGGGGAGCTGTTTTTT
. TRBJ2-4 . TRBV2 CASQLGRAKNIQYF TGTGCCAGCCAGCTGGGGAGGGCCAAAAACATTCAGTACTTC
TRBD2 TRBJ2-5 . TRBV20-1 CSARGGGTQYF TGCAGTGCTAGAGGCGGGGGGACCCAGTACTTC
. TRBJ2-2 many TRBV3-1 CASSQVVTGELFF TGTGCCAGCAGCCAAGTGGTAACCGGGGAGCTGTTTTTT
. TRBJ2-5 few TRBV9 CASSVAAGVQYF TGTGCCAGCAGCGTAGCGGCCGGGGTCCAGTACTTC
. TRBJ2-7 . TRBV6-6 CASSYKGDYEQYF TGTGCCAGCAGTTATAAGGGTGACTACGAGCAGTACTTC
TRBD1 TRBJ1-2 . TRBV9 CASSRVPGQGNTNYGYTF TGTGCCAGCAGCCGAGTCCCGGGACAGGGGAATACTAACTATGGCTACACCTTC
TRBD1 TRBJ1-1 . TRBV5-1 CASSLGAGGLPEAFF TGCGCCAGCAGCTTGGGGGCAGGGGGCTTGCCTGAAGCTTTCTTT
. TRBJ1-2 many TRBV7-9 CASSLDWGGDYGYTF TGTGCCAGCAGCCTCGATTGGGGTGGAGACTATGGCTACACCTTC
. TRBJ2-1 . TRBV5-4 CASSSRSSGTYNEQFF TGTGCCAGCAGCTCGCGGAGTAGCGGAACCTACAATGAGCAGTTCTTC
. TRBJ2-3 . TRBV20-1 CSASKPFLGTDTQYF TGCAGTGCTAGTAAACCATTTTTGGGAACAGATACGCAGTATTTT
TRBD1 TRBJ1-2 many TRBV20-1 CSAPGQGYGYTF TGCAGTGCCCCGGGACAGGGGTATGGCTACACCTTC
. TRBJ2-5 . TRBV5-1 CASSLATEAWYF TGCGCCAGCAGCTTGGCCACAGAGGCGTGGTACTTC
TRBD2 TRBJ2-1 . TRBV20-1 CSARDKASGPYNEQFF TGCAGTGCTAGAGATAAGGCTAGCGGACCCTACAATGAGCAGTTCTTC
. TRBJ2-1 many TRBV27 CASSSLDSGNEQFF TGTGCCAGCAGTTCACTGGACAGTGGGAATGAGCAGTTCTTC
. TRBJ2-2 . TRBV5-1 CASNPDSPDGTGELFF TGCGCCAGCAATCCGGACAGCCCGGATGGGACCGGGGAGCTGTTTTTT
. TRBJ2-1 many TRBV20-1 CSARAASSYNEQFF TGCAGTGCTAGAGCGGCTAGCTCCTACAATGAGCAGTTCTTC
. TRBJ1-5 few TRBV6-1 CASSEATGWDQPQHF TGTGCCAGCAGTGAAGCTACCGGGTGGGATCAGCCCCAGCATTTT
. TRBJ2-1 many TRBV24-1 CATSDHPEGGGSYNEQFF TGTGCCACCAGTGACCACCCTGAGGGTGGGGGCTCCTACAATGAGCAGTTCTTC